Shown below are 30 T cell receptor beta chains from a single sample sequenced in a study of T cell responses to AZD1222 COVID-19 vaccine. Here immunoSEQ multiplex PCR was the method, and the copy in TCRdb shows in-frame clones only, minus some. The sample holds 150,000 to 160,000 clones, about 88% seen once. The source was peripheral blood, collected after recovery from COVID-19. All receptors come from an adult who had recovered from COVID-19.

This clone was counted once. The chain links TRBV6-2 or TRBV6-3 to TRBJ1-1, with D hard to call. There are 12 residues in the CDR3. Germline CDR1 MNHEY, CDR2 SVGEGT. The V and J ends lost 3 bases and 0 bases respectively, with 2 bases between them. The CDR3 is CASSYVNTEAFF. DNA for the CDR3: TGTGCCAGCAGTTATGTGAACACTGAAGCTTTCTTT.

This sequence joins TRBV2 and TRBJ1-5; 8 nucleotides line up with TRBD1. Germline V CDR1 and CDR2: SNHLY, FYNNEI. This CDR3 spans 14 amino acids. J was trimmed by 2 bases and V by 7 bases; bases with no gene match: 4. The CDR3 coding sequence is TGTGCCAGCATGACGGACAGGGGCAATCAGCCCCAGCATTTT. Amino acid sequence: CASMTDRGNQPQHF.

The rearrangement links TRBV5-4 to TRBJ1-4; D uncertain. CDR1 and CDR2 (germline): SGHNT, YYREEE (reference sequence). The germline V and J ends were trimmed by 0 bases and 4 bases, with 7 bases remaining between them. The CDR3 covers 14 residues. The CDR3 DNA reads TGTGCCAGCAGCTTGGGGCTGAGTAATGAAAAACTGTTTTTT. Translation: CASSLGLSNEKLFF.

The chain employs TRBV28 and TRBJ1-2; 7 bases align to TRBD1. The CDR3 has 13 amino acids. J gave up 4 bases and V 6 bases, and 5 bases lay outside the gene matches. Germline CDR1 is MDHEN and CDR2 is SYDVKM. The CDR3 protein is CASSPGGGYGYTF. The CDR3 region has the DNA TGTGCCAGCAGCCCAGGGGGTGGCTATGGCTACACCTTC.

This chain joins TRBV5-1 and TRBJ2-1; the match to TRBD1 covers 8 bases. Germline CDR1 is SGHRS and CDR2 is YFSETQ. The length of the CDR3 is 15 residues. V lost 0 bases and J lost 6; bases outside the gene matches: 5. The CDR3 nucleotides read TGCGCCAGCAGCTTGGGGACAGGGTTTGCCAATGAGCAGTTCTTC. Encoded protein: CASSLGTGFANEQFF.

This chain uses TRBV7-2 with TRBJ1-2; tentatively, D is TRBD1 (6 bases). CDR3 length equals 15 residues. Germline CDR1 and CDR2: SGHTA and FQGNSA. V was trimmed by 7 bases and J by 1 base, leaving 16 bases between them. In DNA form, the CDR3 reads TGTGCCAGCACCCCACTAGGACAGATTAACTATGGCTACACCTTC. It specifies CASTPLGQINYGYTF.

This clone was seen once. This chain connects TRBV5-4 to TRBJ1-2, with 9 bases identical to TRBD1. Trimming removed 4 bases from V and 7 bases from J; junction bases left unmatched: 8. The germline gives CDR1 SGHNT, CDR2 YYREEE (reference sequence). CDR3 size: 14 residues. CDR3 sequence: CASSTQGAVAGYTF. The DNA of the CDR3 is TGTGCCAGCAGCACACAGGGGGCCGTTGCTGGCTACACCTTC. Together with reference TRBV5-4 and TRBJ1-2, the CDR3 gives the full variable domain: ETGVTQSPTHLIKTRGQQVTLRCSSQSGHNTVSWYQQALGQGPQFIFQYYREEENGRGNFPPRFSGLQFPNYSSELNVNALELDDSALYLCASSTQGAVAGYTFGSGTRLTVV.

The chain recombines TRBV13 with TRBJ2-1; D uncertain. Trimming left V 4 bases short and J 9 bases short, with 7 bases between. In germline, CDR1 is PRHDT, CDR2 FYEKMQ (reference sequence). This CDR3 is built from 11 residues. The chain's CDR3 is CASSSSTEQFF. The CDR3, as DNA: TGTGCCAGCAGCTCTTCCACTGAGCAGTTCTTC. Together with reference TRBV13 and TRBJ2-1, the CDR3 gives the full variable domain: AAGVIQSPRHLIKEKRETATLKCYPIPRHDTVYWYQQGPGQDPQFLISFYEKMQSDKGSIPDRFSAQQFSDYHSELNMSSLELGDSALYFCASSSSTEQFFGPGTRLTVL.

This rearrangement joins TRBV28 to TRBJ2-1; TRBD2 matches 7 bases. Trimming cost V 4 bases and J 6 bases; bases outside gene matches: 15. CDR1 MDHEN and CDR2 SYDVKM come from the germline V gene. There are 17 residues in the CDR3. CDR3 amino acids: CASSSLTSWVLVNEQFF. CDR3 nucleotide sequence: TGTGCCAGCAGTTCCCTGACTAGCTGGGTATTAGTCAATGAGCAGTTCTTC.

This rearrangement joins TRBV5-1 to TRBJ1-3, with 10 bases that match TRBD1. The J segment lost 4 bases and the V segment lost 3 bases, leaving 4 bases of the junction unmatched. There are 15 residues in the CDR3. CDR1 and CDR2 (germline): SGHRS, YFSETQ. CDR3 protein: CASSSGTGVGNTIYF. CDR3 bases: TGCGCCAGCAGCTCCGGGACAGGGGTCGGAAACACCATATATTTT.

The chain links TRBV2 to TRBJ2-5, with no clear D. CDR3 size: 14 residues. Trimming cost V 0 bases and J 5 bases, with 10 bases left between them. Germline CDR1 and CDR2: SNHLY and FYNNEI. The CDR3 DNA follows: TGTGCCAGCAGTGAAGCGCTTGTCCGGGAGACCCAGTACTTC. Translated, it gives CASSEALVRETQYF.

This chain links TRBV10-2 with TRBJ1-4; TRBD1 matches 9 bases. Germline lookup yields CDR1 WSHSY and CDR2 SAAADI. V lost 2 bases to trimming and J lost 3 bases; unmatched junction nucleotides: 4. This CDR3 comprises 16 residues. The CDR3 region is CASSEPRTGANEKLFF. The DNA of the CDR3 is TGCGCCAGCAGTGAGCCACGGACAGGGGCTAATGAAAAACTGTTTTTT.

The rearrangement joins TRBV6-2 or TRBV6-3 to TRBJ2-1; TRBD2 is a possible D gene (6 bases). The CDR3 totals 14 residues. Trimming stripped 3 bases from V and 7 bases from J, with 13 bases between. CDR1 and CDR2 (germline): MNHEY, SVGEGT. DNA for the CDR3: TGTGCCAGCAGTTATCAACTAGCACGGAATGAGCAGTTCTTC. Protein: CASSYQLARNEQFF.

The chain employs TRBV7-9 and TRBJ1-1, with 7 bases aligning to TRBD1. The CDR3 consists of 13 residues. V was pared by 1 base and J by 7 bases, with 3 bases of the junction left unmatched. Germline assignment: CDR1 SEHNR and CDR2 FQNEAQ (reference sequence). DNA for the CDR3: TGTGCCAGCAGCTTAGTCGGGGACAGTGAAGCTTTCTTT. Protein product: CASSLVGDSEAFF.

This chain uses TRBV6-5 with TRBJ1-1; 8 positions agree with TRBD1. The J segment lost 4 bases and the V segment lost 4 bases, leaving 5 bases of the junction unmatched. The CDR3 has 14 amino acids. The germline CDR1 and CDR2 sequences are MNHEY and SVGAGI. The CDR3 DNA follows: TGTGCCAGCAGTTCGACAGGGGCGACCACTGAAGCTTTCTTT. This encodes CASSSTGATTEAFF.

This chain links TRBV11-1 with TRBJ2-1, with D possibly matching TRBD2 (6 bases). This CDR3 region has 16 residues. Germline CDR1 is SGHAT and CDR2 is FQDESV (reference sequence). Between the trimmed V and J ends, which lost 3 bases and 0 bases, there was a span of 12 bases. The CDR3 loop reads CASSFQGLSSYNEQFF. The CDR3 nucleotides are TGTGCCAGCAGCTTCCAGGGACTTTCCTCCTACAATGAGCAGTTCTTC.

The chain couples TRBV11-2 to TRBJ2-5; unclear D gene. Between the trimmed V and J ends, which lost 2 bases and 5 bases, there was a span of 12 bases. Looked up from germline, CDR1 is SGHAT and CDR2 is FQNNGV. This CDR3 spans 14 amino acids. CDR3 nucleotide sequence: TGTGCCAGCAGCTTAATAGGGCCCAGGGAGACCCAGTACTTC. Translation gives CASSLIGPRETQYF.

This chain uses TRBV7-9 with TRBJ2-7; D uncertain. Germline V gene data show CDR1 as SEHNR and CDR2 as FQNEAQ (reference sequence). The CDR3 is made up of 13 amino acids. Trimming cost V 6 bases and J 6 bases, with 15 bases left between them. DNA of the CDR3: TGTGCCAGCAGTTCGGACGGATTCCTCGAGCAGTACTTC. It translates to CASSSDGFLEQYF.

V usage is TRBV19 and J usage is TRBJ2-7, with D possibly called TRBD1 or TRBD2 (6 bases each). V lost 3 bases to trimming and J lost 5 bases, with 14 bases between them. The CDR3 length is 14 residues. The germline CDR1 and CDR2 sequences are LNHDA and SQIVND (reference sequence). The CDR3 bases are TGTGCCAGTAGTATGGAGGGGGAGCTCCACGAGCAGTACTTC. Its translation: CASSMEGELHEQYF.

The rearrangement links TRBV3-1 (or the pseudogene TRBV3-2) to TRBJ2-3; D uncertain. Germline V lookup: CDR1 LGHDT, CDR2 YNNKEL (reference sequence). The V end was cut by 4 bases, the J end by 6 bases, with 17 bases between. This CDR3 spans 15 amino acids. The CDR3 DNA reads TGTGCCAGCAGCCCACCCTGGGCCCAGATGGATACGCAGTATTTT. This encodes CASSPPWAQMDTQYF.

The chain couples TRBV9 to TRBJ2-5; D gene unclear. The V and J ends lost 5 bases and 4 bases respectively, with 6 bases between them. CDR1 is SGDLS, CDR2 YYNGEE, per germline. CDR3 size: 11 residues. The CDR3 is CASSFGETQYF. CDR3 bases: TGTGCCAGCAGTTTTGGAGAGACCCAGTACTTC. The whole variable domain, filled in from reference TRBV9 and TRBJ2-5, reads DSGVTQTPKHLITATGQRVTLRCSPRSGDLSVYWYQQSLDQGLQFLIQYYNGEERAKGNILERFSAQQFPDLHSELNLSSLELGDSALYFCASSFGETQYFGPGTRLLVL.

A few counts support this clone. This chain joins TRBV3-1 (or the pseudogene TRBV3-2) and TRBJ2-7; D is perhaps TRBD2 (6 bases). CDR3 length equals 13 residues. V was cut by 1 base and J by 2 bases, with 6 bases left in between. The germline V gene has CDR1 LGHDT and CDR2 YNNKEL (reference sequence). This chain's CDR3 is CASSQGLAYEQYF. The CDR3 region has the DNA TGTGCCAGCAGCCAAGGACTAGCCTACGAGCAGTACTTC.

The DNA of the CDR3 is TGCGCCAGCAGCTCTCCCGGACTAGCGGGGGGGTTTGGGAAAGAGACCCAGTACTTC. It translates to CASSSPGLAGGFGKETQYF. The chain joins TRBV5-1 to TRBJ2-5, with 15 bases fitting TRBD2. This CDR3 is 19 amino acids long. The germline gives CDR1 SGHRS, CDR2 YFSETQ. The ends lost 3 bases at V and 3 bases at J; junction bases unmatched: 12.

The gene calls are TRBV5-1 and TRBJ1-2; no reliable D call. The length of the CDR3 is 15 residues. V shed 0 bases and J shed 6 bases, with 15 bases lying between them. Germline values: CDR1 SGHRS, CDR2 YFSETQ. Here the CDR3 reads CASSLALFEGDGYTF. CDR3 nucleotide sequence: TGCGCCAGCAGCTTGGCCCTATTCGAGGGTGATGGCTACACCTTC.

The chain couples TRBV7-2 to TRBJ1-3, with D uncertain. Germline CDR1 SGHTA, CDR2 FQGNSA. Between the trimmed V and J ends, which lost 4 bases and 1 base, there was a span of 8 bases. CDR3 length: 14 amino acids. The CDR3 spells CASSSLGSGNTIYF. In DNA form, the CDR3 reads TGTGCCAGCAGCTCCCTTGGGTCTGGAAACACCATATATTTT.

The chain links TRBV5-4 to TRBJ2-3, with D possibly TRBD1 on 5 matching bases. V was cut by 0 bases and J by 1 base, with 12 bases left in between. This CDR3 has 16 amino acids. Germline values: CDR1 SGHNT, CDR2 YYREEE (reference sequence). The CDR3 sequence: CASSLAIGAGTDTQYF. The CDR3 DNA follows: TGTGCCAGCAGCTTGGCCATTGGGGCGGGCACAGATACGCAGTATTTT.

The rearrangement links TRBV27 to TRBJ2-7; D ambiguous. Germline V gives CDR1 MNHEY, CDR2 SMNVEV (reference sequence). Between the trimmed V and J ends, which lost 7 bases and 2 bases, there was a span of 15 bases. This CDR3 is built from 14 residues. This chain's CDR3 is CASKRQGNTYEQYF. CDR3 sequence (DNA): TGTGCCAGCAAGCGCCAAGGGAACACCTACGAGCAGTACTTC.

CDR3 region: CASSGLDSYGYTF. The CDR3 DNA follows: TGTGCCAGCAGTGGGCTGGACTCGTATGGCTACACCTTC. V is TRBV6-2 or TRBV6-3 and J is TRBJ1-2; unclear D gene. Trimming stripped 5 bases from V and 5 bases from J, with 12 bases between. The germline V gene has CDR1 MNHEY and CDR2 SVGEGT. This CDR3 is 13 amino acids long.

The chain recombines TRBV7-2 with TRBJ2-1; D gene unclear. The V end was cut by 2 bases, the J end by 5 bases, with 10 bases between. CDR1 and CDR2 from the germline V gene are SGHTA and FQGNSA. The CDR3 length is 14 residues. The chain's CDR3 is CASSLRRIDNEQFF. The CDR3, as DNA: TGTGCCAGCAGCTTAAGGCGAATTGACAATGAGCAGTTCTTC.

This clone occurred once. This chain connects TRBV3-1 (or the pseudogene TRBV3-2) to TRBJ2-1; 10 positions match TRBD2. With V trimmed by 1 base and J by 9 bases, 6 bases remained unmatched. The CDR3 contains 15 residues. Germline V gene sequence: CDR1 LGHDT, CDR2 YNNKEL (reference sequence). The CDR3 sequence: CASSQGSGGAAEQFF. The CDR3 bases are TGTGCCAGCAGCCAAGGGAGCGGGGGGGCTGCTGAGCAGTTCTTC.